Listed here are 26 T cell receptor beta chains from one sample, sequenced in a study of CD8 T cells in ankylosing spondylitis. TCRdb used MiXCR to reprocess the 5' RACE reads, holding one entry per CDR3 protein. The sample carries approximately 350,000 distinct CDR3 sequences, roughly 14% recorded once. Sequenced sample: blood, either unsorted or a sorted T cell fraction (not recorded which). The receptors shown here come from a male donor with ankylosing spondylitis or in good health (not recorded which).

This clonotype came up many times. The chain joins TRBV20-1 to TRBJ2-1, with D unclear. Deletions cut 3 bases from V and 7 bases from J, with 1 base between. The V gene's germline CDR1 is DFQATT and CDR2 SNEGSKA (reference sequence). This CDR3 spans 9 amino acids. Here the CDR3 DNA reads TGCAGTGCTAGGAATGAGCAGTTCTTC. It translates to CSARNEQFF.

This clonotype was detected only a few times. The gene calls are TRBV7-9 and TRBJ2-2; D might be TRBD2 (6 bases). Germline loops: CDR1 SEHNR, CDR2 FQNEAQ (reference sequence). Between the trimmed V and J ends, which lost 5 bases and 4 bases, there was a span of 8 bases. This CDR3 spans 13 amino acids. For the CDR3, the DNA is TGTGCCAGCAGCCCGGGAGTCACCGGGGAGCTGTTTTTT. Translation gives CASSPGVTGELFF.

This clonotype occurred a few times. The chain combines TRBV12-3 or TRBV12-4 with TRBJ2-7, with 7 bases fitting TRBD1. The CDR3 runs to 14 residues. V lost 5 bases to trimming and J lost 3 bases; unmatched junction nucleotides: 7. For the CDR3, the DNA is TGTGCCAGCAGTATACAGGGGTTTTTCTACGAGCAGTACTTC. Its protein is CASSIQGFFYEQYF.

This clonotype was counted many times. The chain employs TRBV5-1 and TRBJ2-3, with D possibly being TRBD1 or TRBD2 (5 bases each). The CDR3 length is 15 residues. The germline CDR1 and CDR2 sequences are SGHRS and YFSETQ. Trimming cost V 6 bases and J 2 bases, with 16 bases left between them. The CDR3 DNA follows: TGCGCCAGCACCATAGGGACCGTCCTCACAGATACGCAGTATTTT. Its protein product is CASTIGTVLTDTQYF.

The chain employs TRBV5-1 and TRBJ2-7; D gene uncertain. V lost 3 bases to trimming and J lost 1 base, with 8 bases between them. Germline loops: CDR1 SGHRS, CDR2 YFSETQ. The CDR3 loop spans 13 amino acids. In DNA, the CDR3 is TGCGCCAGCAGCTCCACAAGGTCCTACGAGCAGTACTTC. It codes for CASSSTRSYEQYF. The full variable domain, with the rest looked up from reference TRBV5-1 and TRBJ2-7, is KAGVTQTPRYLIKTRGQQVTLSCSPISGHRSVSWYQQTPGQGLQFLFEYFSETQRNKGNFPGRFSGRQFSNSRSEMNVSTLELGDSALYLCASSSTRSYEQYFGPGTRLTVT.

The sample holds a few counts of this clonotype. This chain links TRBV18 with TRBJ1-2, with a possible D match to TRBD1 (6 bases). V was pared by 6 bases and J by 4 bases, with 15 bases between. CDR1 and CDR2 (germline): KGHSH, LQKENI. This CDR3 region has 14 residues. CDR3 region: CASSREQGVYGYTF. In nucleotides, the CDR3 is TGTGCCAGCTCCCGAGAACAGGGCGTCTATGGCTACACCTTC.

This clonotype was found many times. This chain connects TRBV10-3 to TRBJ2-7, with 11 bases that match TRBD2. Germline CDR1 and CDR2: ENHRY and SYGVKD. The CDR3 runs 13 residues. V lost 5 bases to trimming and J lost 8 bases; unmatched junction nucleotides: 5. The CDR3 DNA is TGTGCCATCAGTTTAGCGGGAGGGCCAAAGCAGTACTTC. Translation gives CAISLAGGPKQYF.

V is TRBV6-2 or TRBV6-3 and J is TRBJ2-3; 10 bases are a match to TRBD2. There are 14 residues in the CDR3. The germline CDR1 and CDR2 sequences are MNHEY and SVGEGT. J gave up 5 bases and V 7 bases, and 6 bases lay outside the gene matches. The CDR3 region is CASIEAGGKDTQYF. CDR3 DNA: TGTGCCAGCATCGAAGCGGGAGGGAAAGATACGCAGTATTTT.

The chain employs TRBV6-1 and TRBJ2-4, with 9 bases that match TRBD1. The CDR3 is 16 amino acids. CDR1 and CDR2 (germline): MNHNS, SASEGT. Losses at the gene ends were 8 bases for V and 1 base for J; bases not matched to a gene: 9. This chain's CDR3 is CASATGGNRAKNIQYF. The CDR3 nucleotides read TGTGCCAGCGCAACAGGGGGCAATCGGGCCAAAAACATTCAGTACTTC.

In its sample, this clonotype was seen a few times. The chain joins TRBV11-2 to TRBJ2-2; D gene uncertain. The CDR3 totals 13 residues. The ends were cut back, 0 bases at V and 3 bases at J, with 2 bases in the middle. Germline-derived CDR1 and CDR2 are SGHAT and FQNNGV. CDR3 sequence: CASSLDYTGELFF. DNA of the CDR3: TGTGCCAGCAGCTTAGATTACACCGGGGAGCTGTTTTTT.

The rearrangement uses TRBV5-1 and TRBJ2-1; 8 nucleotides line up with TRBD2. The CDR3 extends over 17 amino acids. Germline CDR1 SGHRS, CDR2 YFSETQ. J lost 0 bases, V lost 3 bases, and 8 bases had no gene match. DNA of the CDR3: TGCGCCAGCAGCTCCGGCTGGACTAGCAGCTCCTACAATGAGCAGTTCTTC. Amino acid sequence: CASSSGWTSSSYNEQFF.

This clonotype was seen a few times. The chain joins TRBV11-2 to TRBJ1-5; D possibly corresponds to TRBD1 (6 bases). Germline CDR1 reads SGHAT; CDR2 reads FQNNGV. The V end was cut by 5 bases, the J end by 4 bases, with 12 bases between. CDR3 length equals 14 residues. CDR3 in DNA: TGTGCCAGCAGCCTGACTACAGGGAATCAGCCCCAGCATTTT. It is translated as CASSLTTGNQPQHF.

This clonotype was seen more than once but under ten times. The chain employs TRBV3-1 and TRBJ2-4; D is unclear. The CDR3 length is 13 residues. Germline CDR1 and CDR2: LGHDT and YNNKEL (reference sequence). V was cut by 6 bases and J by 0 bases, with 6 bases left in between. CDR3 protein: CASSTLAKNIQYF. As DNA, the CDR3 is TGTGCCAGCAGTACTCTAGCCAAAAACATTCAGTACTTC. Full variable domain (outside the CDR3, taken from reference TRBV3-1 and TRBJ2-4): DTAVSQTPKYLVTQMGNDKSIKCEQNLGHDTMYWYKQDSKKFLKIMFSYNNKELIINETVPNRFSPKSPDKAHLNLHINSLELGDSAVYFCASSTLAKNIQYFGAGTRLSVL.

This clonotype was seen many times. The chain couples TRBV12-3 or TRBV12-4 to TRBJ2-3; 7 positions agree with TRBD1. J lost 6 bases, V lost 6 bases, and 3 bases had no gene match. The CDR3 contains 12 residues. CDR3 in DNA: TGTGCCAGCAGAGCGGACAGGGATACGCAGTATTTT. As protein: CASRADRDTQYF.

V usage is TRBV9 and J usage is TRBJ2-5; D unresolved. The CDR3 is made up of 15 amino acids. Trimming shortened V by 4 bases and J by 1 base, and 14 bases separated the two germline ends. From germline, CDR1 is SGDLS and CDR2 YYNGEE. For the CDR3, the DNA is TGTGCCAGCAGCCAAGGACCGTCGGTCCAAGAGACCCAGTACTTC. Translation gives CASSQGPSVQETQYF.

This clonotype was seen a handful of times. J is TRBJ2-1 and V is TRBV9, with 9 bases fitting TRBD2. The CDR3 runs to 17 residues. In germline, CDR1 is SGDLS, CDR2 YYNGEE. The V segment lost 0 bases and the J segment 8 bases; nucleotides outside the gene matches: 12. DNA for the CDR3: TGTGCCAGCAGCGTAGCTCGTGGTAGCGGGAGTATATATGAGCAGTTCTTC. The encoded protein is CASSVARGSGSIYEQFF.

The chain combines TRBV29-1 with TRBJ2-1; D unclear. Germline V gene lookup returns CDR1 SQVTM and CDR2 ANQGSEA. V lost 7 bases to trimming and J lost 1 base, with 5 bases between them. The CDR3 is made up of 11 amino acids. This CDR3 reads CSDRSYNEQFF. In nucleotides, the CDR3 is TGCAGCGATCGTTCCTACAATGAGCAGTTCTTC.

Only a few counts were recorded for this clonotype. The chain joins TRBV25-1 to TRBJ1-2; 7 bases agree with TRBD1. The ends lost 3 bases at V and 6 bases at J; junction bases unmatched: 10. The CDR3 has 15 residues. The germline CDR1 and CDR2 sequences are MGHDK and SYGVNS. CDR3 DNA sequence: TGTGCCAGCAGTGACCCTTCCGAAGGGGGCCATGGCTACACCTTC. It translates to CASSDPSEGGHGYTF.

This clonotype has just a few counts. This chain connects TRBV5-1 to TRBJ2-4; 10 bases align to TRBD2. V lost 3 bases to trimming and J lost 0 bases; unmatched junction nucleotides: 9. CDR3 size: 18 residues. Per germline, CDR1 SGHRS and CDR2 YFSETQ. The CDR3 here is CASSSLGLAAAAKNIQYF. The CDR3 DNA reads TGCGCCAGCAGCTCCCTCGGACTAGCGGCAGCAGCCAAAAACATTCAGTACTTC.

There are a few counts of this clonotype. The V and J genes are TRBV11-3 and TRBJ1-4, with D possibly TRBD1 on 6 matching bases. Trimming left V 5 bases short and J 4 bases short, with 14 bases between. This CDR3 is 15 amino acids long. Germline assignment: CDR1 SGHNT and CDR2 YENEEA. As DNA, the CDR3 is TGTGCCAGCAGCCGAATGGACAGCGATAATGAAAAACTGTTTTTT. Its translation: CASSRMDSDNEKLFF.

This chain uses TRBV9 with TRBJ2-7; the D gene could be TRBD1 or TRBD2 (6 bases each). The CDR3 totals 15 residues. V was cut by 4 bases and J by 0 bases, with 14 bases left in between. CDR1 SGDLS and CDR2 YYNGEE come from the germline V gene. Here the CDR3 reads CASSPLGGLSYEQYF. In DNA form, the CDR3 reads TGTGCCAGCAGCCCCCTCGGGGGCCTCTCCTACGAGCAGTACTTC.

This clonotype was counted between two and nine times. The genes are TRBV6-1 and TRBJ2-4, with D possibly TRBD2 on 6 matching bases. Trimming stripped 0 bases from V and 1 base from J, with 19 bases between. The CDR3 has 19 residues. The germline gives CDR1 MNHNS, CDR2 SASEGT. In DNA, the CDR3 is TGTGCCAGCAGTGAAGCGACAGCGGGCGGCGGAAAGGCCAAAAACATTCAGTACTTC. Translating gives CASSEATAGGGKAKNIQYF.

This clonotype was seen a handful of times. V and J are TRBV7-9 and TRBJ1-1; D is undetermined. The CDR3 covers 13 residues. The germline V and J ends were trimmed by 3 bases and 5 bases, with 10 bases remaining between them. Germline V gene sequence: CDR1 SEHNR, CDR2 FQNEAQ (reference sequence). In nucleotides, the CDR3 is TGTGCCAGCAGCTTCACAATCGGGACTGAAGCTTTCTTT. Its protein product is CASSFTIGTEAFF. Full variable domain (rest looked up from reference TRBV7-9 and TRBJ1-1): DTGVSQNPRHKITKRGQNVTFRCDPISEHNRLYWYRQTLGQGPEFLTYFQNEAQLEKSRLLSDRFSAERPKGSFSTLEIQRTEQGDSAMYLCASSFTIGTEAFFGQGTRLTVV.

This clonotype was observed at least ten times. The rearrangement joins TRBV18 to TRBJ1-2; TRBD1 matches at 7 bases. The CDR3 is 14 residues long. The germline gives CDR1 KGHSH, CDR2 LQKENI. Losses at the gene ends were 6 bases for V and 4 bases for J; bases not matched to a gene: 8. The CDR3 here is CASSRDSMLYGYTF. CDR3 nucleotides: TGTGCCAGCTCCCGGGACAGTATGCTCTATGGCTACACCTTC.

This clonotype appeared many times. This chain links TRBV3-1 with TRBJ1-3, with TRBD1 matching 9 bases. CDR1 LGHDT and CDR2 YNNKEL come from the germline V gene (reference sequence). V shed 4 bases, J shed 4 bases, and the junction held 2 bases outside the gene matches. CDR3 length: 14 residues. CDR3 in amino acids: CASSPGQGGNTIYF. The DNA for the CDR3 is TGTGCCAGCAGCCCGGGACAGGGAGGAAACACCATATATTTT.

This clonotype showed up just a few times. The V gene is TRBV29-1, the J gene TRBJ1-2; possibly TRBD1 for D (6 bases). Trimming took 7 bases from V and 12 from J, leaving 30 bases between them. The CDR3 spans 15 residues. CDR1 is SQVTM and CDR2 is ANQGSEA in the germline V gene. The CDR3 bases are TGCAGCGCCGAAGGCAGGGGAGGTTCGGCTAGGGGTGACACCTTC. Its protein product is CSAEGRGGSARGDTF.